The 21 T cell receptor beta chains given below trace back to one sample, sequenced in a study of STAT3 mutations in large granular lymphocyte leukemia. Study-wide results and caveats: Every T-LGLL patient had at least one immunodominant TCRbeta clonotype.

No antigen has been assigned to these receptors. Assay: immunoSEQ multiplex PCR; the TCRdb copy retains only in-frame clones and omits some. Here the sample spans about 9,400 clones, roughly 91% being singletons. Sequencing was performed on peripheral blood mononuclear cells. The origin of the receptors is a man aged 80 or over with T-cell large granular lymphocyte leukemia. Some clones in this sample may be carry-over from other donors' samples.

The chain carries TRBV29-1 and TRBJ1-5; D might be TRBD1 (5 bases). The CDR3 sequence is 14 residues long. Germline V gene lookup returns CDR1 SQVTM and CDR2 ANQGSEA. V was pared by 6 bases and J by 4 bases, with 16 bases between. The CDR3 bases are TGCAGCGTGGCCTTTACCGCAGGGAATCAGCCCCAGCATTTT. It encodes CSVAFTAGNQPQHF.

V gene TRBV7-9 combines with J gene TRBJ1-2; D gene uncertain. Germline CDR1 reads SEHNR; CDR2 reads FQNEAQ (reference sequence). This CDR3 is 12 amino acids long. V was clipped by 3 bases and J by 6 bases, with 8 bases between them. This chain's CDR3 is CASSFWEDGYTF. The CDR3 DNA reads TGTGCCAGCAGCTTTTGGGAGGATGGCTACACCTTC. The full variable domain, its missing parts supplied by reference TRBV7-9 and TRBJ1-2, is DTGVSQNPRHKITKRGQNVTFRCDPISEHNRLYWYRQTLGQGPEFLTYFQNEAQLEKSRLLSDRFSAERPKGSFSTLEIQRTEQGDSAMYLCASSFWEDGYTFGSGTRLTVV.

The chain couples TRBV7-3 to TRBJ1-1; possibly TRBD1 for D (6 bases). The V gene's germline CDR1 is SGHTA and CDR2 FQGTGA. Trimming removed 5 bases from V and 5 bases from J, with 12 bases in between. The CDR3 length is 13 residues. CDR3 sequence: CASSKNRATEAFF. For the CDR3, the DNA is TGTGCCAGCAGCAAAAACAGGGCTACTGAAGCTTTCTTT.

This chain joins TRBV18 and TRBJ2-5; the D is unclear. This CDR3 is 13 amino acids long. The germline V gene encodes CDR1 KGHSH and CDR2 LQKENI. Trimming took off 2 bases at V and 2 bases at J, with 6 bases between the two ends. The CDR3 region is CASSPYGQETQYF. The CDR3 nucleotides read TGTGCCAGCTCACCATACGGTCAAGAGACCCAGTACTTC.

The chain carries TRBV30 and TRBJ2-7, with D unresolved. The CDR3 is 11 residues long. Germline CDR1 is GTSNPN and CDR2 is SVGIG (reference sequence). V lost 0 bases to trimming and J lost 3 bases, with 3 bases between them. As DNA, the CDR3 is TGTGCCTGGAGTGTAAGCTACGAGCAGTACTTC. Translated, it gives CAWSVSYEQYF.

The J gene is TRBJ2-3, the V gene TRBV7-2; 12 bases agree with TRBD2. Germline CDR1 and CDR2: SGHTA and FQGNSA. V shed 0 bases, J shed 4 bases, and the junction held 11 bases outside the gene matches. The CDR3 runs to 19 residues. CDR3 in DNA: TGTGCCAGCAGCTTAGCGGGGCTAGCGGGGGGGCAAGTCCCAGATACGCAGTATTTT. This sequence encodes CASSLAGLAGGQVPDTQYF.

The chain links TRBV4-3 to TRBJ1-2; D is ambiguous. V was pared by 0 bases and J by 0 bases, with 8 bases between. CDR3 length: 15 amino acids. The germline gives CDR1 LGHNA, CDR2 YSLEER. For the CDR3, the DNA is TGCGCCAGCAGCCAAGAGCCCAGAGCTAACTATGGCTACACCTTC. It is translated as CASSQEPRANYGYTF.

The chain is built from TRBV7-9 and TRBJ2-7; D unresolved. This CDR3 region has 15 residues. Trimming removed 0 bases at V and 7 bases at J, with 16 bases between. CDR1 SEHNR and CDR2 FQNEAQ come from the germline V gene (reference sequence). CDR3 bases: TGTGCCAGCAGCTTAGCCCCCCCGGCCCGTGGGGAGCAGTACTTC. Protein: CASSLAPPARGEQYF.

The chain links TRBV5-1 to TRBJ1-2; possible D gene TRBD1, 5 bases. The CDR3 is made up of 17 amino acids. V shed 0 bases and J shed 8 bases, with 23 bases lying between them. Germline assignment: CDR1 SGHRS and CDR2 YFSETQ. This CDR3 is CASSLARGPWQGGGYTF. In nucleotides, the CDR3 is TGCGCCAGCAGCTTGGCACGAGGGCCGTGGCAGGGAGGAGGCTACACCTTC.

The chain recombines TRBV5-1 with TRBJ2-7, with a possible D match to TRBD2 (5 bases). Germline CDR1 is SGHRS and CDR2 is YFSETQ. Deletions cut 4 bases from V and 7 bases from J, with 18 bases between. The CDR3 contains 14 residues. CDR3 sequence: CASSNPTTTGEQYF. CDR3 nucleotide sequence: TGCGCCAGCAGCAACCCGACTACGACGGGGGAGCAGTACTTC.

The V call is TRBV1, the J call TRBJ2-7; no DNA check was done on the table's D call, TRBD2. TRBV1 is designated a pseudogene. CDR3 size: 13 residues. CDR3 nucleotides: TGCACCACGCGCGGGGGGGATCGTCGGGAGCAGTACTTC. Amino acids: CTTRGGDRREQYF.

The gene calls are TRBV5-4 and TRBJ1-2; a possible D gene is TRBD1 (5 bases). CDR1 is SGHNT, CDR2 YYREEE, per germline (reference sequence). Trimming cost V 1 base and J 6 bases, with 10 bases left between them. CDR3 size: 13 residues. The CDR3 loop reads CASSLIGGHGYTF. For the CDR3, the DNA is TGTGCCAGCAGCTTGATCGGGGGACATGGCTACACCTTC.

The chain links TRBV10-3 to TRBJ1-5; 8 nucleotides agree with TRBD1. V gave up 4 bases and J gave up 0 bases; unmatched junction bases: 2. CDR3 length equals 15 residues. The germline gives CDR1 ENHRY, CDR2 SYGVKD. CDR3 in DNA: TGTGCCATCAGTGCGGGACAGGCTAGCAATCAGCCCCAGCATTTT. Translation gives CAISAGQASNQPQHF.

By proportion, this clone is medium-sized. The chain combines TRBV5-4 with TRBJ2-7; D may be TRBD1 (5 bases). V lost 0 bases and J lost 0, with 10 bases in between. The CDR3 sequence is 15 residues long. From germline, CDR1 is SGHNT and CDR2 YYREEE (reference sequence). DNA of the CDR3: TGTGCCAGCAGCTTGGGGCAGGGAAGCTCCTACGAGCAGTACTTC. It specifies CASSLGQGSSYEQYF.

This clone was observed a handful of times. The chain couples TRBV27 to TRBJ1-6, with D hard to call. V dropped 5 bases and J dropped 9 bases, with 14 bases sitting between them. The CDR3 contains 14 residues. The germline V gene has CDR1 MNHEY and CDR2 SMNVEV (reference sequence). Here the CDR3 DNA reads TGTGCCAGCAGTACCCCCACGGTTTTTTCACCCCTCCACTTT. Its protein product is CASSTPTVFSPLHF.

This clone showed up just a few times. The V call is TRBV7-9, the J call TRBJ1-5; TRBD1 agrees at 9 bases. V shed 5 bases, J shed 5 bases, and the junction held 7 bases outside the gene matches. In germline, CDR1 is SEHNR, CDR2 FQNEAQ (reference sequence). CDR3 length: 15 residues. For the CDR3, the DNA is TGTGCCAGCAGCCTGGACAGGGGCAGCTATCAGCCCCAGCATTTT. It codes for CASSLDRGSYQPQHF.

The rearrangement uses TRBV23-1 and TRBJ2-6; either TRBD1 or TRBD2 may fit D (7 bases each). TRBV23-1 carries the ORF label, with uncertain function. This CDR3 has 18 amino acids. V was shortened by 2 bases and J by 0 bases, with 14 bases between the two germline ends. CDR3 sequence: CASSQIGGGSSGANVLTF. DNA for the CDR3: TGCGCCAGCAGTCAAATAGGGGGCGGGAGCTCTGGGGCCAACGTCCTGACTTTC.

The CDR3 here is CASSLYGVGQPQHF. For the CDR3, the DNA is TGTGCCAGCAGCTTGTACGGGGTAGGACAGCCCCAGCATTTT. The V gene is TRBV5-6, the J gene TRBJ1-5; no clear D gene. V gave up 1 base and J gave up 7 bases, with 12 bases separating them. This CDR3 comprises 14 residues. The germline CDR1 and CDR2 sequences are SGHDT and YYEEEE.

In its sample, this clone was seen once. The CDR3 DNA is TGCAGCGGGCGACAGGGTGACTATGGCTACACCTTC. This encodes CSGRQGDYGYTF. V gene TRBV29-1 combines with J gene TRBJ1-2; 7 bases are shared with TRBD1. Germline CDR1 SQVTM, CDR2 ANQGSEA. The CDR3 is 12 amino acids. V lost 7 bases to trimming and J lost 3 bases; unmatched junction nucleotides: 5.

The chain employs TRBV7-2 and TRBJ2-3, with D uncertain. Germline lookup yields CDR1 SGHTA and CDR2 FQGNSA. V lost 0 bases to trimming and J lost 4 bases, with 11 bases between them. This CDR3 spans 15 amino acids. The CDR3 coding sequence is TGTGCCAGCAGCTTAGCGCTGGGTAGGTCAGATACGCAGTATTTT. Protein sequence: CASSLALGRSDTQYF.

V and J are TRBV7-9 and TRBJ1-2, with a possible D match to TRBD1 (5 bases). This CDR3 comprises 16 residues. Germline CDR1 SEHNR, CDR2 FQNEAQ (reference sequence). V was shortened by 5 bases and J by 4 bases, with 20 bases between the two germline ends. CDR3 loop: CASSQTGLGAPYGYTF. In nucleotides, the CDR3 is TGTGCCAGCAGCCAAACAGGACTTGGGGCCCCCTATGGCTACACCTTC.